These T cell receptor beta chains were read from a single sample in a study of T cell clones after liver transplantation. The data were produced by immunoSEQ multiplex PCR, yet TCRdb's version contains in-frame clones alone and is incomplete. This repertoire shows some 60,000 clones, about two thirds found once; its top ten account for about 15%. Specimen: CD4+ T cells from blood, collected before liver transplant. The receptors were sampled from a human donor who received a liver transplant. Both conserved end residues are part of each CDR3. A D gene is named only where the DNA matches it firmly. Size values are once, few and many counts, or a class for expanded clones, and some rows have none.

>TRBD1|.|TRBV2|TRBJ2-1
CASSETDRGQNEQFF
TGTGCCAGCAGTGAAACGGACAGGGGACAAAATGAGCAGTTCTTC
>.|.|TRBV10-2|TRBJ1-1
CASSKAGIEAFF
TGCGCCAGCAGTAAAGCGGGGATAGAAGCTTTCTTT
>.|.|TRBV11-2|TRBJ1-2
CASSLDGGASYGYTF
TGTGCCAGCAGCTTAGATGGTGGGGCCAGCTATGGCTACACCTTC
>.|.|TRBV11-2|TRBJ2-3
CASSLRRVGDTQYF
TGTGCCAGCAGCTTACGCAGGGTAGGAGATACGCAGTATTTT
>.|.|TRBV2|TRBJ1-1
CASRSPMNTEAFF
TGTGCCAGCAGATCCCCCATGAACACTGAAGCTTTCTTT
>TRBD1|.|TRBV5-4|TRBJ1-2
CASSPGQGARANYGYTF
TGTGCCAGCAGCCCGGGACAGGGGGCCCGAGCTAACTATGGCTACACCTTC
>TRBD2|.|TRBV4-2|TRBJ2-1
CASSQEVLAGGANEQFF
TGTGCCAGCAGCCAAGAAGTGTTAGCGGGGGGGGCTAATGAGCAGTTCTTC
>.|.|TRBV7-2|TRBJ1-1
CASSSRAGAVGEAFF
TGTGCCAGCAGCTCAAGGGCTGGGGCGGTGGGTGAAGCTTTCTTT
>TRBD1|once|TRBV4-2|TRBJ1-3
CASSSGQGDTIYF
TGTGCCAGCAGCTCCGGACAGGGCGACACCATATATTTT
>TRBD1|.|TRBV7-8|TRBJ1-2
CASSFGQGARGYTF
TGTGCCAGCAGCTTCGGACAGGGGGCGAGGGGCTACACCTTC
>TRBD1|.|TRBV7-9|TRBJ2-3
CASSLRTGGADTQYF
TGTGCCAGCAGCTTACGGACAGGTGGAGCAGATACGCAGTATTTT
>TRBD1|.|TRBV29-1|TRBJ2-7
CSVLGQGDGEEQYF
TGCAGCGTTCTAGGACAGGGGGACGGAGAGGAGCAGTACTTC
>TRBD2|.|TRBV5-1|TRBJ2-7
CASSWEGFGAYEQYF
TGCGCCAGCAGCTGGGAGGGTTTCGGGGCCTACGAGCAGTACTTC
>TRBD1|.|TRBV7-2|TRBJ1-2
CASSLGAGGNYGYTF
TGTGCCAGCAGCCTGGGGGCAGGGGGGAACTATGGCTACACCTTC
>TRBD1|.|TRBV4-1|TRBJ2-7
CASSQVSGQGGYEQYF
TGCGCCAGCAGCCAAGTGTCGGGACAGGGCGGGTACGAGCAGTACTTC
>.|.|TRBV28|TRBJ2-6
CASSKDSSGANVLTF
TGTGCCAGCAGTAAGGACAGCTCTGGGGCCAACGTCCTGACTTTC
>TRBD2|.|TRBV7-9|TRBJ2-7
CASSFWTSGTKLNEQYF
TGTGCCAGCAGCTTTTGGACTAGCGGGACCAAATTGAACGAGCAGTACTTC
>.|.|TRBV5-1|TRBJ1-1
CASSLGVETEAFF
TGCGCCAGCAGCTTGGGTGTGGAGACTGAAGCTTTCTTT
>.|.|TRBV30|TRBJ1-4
CAWSVSGSEKLFF
TGTGCCTGGAGTGTAAGCGGCAGTGAAAAACTGTTTTTT
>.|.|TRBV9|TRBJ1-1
CASSVGLSRVNTEAFF
TGTGCCAGCAGCGTAGGCTTGTCCAGGGTGAACACTGAAGCTTTCTTT